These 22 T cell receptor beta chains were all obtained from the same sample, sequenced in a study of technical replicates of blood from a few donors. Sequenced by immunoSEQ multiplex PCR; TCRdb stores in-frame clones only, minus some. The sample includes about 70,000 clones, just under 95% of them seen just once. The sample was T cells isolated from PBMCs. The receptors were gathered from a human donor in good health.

Here the CDR3 reads CASSIGGGMRSNQPQHF. CDR3 DNA: TGTGCCAGTAGTATTGGTGGGGGCATGAGGAGCAATCAGCCCCAGCATTTT. The chain joins TRBV19 to TRBJ1-5; D may be TRBD1 (6 bases). Looked up from germline, CDR1 is LNHDA and CDR2 is SQIVND (reference sequence). V lost 3 bases to trimming and J lost 1 base, with 16 bases between them. There are 17 residues in the CDR3.

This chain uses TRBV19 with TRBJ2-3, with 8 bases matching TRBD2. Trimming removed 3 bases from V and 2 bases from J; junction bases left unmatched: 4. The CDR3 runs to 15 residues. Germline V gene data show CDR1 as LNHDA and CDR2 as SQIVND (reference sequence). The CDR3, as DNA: TGTGCCAGTAGTATCACTAGCGGAAACACAGATACGCAGTATTTT. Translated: CASSITSGNTDTQYF.

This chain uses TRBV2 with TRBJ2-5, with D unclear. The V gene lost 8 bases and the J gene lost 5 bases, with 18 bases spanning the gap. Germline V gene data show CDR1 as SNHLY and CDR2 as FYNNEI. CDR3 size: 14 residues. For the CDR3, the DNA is TGTGCCAGCCTCCCGACACGGATGATGGAGACCCAGTACTTC. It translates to CASLPTRMMETQYF.

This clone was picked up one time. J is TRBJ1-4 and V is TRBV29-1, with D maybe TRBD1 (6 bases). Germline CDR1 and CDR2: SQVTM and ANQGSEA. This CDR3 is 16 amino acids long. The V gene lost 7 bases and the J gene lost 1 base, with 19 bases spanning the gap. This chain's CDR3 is CSGDPQGRVTNEKLFF. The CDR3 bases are TGCAGCGGGGACCCACAGGGTCGCGTAACTAATGAAAAACTGTTTTTT.

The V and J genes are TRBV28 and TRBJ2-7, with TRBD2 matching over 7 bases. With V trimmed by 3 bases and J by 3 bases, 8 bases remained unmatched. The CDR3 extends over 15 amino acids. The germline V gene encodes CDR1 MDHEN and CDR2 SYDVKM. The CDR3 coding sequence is TGTGCCAGCAGTTTGAATGGACTAGGAGTCTACGAGCAGTACTTC. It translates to CASSLNGLGVYEQYF.

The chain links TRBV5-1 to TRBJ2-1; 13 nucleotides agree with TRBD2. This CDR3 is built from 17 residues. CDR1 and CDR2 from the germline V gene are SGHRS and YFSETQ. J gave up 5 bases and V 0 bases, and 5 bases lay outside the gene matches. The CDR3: CASSLEGLAGVDNEQFF. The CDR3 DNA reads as TGCGCCAGCAGCTTGGAAGGACTAGCGGGGGTGGACAATGAGCAGTTCTTC.

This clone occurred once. The CDR3 here is CASSLRQGDEQYF. Written as DNA, the CDR3 is TGTGCCAGCAGTTTAAGGCAGGGCGACGAGCAGTACTTC. The chain uses TRBV27 and TRBJ2-7; TRBD1 might be the D (5 bases). This CDR3 spans 13 amino acids. The germline gives CDR1 MNHEY, CDR2 SMNVEV (reference sequence). V gave up 2 bases and J gave up 5 bases, with 10 bases separating them.

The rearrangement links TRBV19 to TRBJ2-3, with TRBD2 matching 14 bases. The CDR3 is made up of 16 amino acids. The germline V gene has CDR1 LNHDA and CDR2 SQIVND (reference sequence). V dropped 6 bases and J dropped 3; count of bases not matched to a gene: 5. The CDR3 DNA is TGTGCCAGTAGAAGACTAGCGGGAGGGCTAACAGATACGCAGTATTTT. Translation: CASRRLAGGLTDTQYF.

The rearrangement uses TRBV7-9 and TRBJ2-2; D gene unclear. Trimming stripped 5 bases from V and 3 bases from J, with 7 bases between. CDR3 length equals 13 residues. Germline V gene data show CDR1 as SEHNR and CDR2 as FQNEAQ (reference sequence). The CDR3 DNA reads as TGTGCCAGCAGCCGCTATTACACCGGGGAGCTGTTTTTT. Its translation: CASSRYYTGELFF. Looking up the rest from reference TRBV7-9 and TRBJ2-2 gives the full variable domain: DTGVSQNPRHKITKRGQNVTFRCDPISEHNRLYWYRQTLGQGPEFLTYFQNEAQLEKSRLLSDRFSAERPKGSFSTLEIQRTEQGDSAMYLCASSRYYTGELFFGEGSRLTVL.

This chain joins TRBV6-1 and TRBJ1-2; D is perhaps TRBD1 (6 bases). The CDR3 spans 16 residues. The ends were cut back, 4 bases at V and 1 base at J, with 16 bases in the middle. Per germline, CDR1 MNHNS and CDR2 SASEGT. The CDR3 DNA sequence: TGTGCCAGCAGTGGCCAAGAGGGGGAACTTAACTATGGCTACACCTTC. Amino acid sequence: CASSGQEGELNYGYTF.

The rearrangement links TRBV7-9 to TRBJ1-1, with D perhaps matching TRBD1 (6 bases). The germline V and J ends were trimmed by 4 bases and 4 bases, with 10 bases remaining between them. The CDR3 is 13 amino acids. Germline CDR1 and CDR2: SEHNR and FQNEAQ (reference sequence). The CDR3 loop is CASSSKGVTEAFF. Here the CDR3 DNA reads TGTGCCAGCAGCTCTAAGGGGGTCACTGAAGCTTTCTTT.

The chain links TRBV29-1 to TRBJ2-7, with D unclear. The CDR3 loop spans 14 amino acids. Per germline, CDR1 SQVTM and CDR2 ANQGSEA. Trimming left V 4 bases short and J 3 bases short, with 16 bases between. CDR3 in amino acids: CSVGASAEGYEQYF. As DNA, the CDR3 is TGCAGCGTTGGAGCGTCGGCAGAAGGCTACGAGCAGTACTTC.

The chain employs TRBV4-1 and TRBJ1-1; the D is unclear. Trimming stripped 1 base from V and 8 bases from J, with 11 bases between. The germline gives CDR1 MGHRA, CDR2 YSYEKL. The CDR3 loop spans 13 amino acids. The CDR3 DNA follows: TGCGCCAGCAGCCAAGTCTTAGAGGGAGAAGCTTTCTTT. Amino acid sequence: CASSQVLEGEAFF.

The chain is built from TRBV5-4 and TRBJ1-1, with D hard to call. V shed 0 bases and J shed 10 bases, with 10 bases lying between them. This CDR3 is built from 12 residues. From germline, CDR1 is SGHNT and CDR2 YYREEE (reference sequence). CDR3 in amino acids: CASSLAGSLAFF. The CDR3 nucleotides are TGTGCCAGCAGCTTGGCGGGGAGTCTAGCTTTCTTT.

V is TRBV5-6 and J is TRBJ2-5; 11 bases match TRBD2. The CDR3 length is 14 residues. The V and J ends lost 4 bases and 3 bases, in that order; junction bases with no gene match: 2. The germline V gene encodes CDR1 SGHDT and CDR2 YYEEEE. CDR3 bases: TGTGCCAGCAGCCGTAGCGGGGGGGAAGAGACCCAGTACTTC. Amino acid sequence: CASSRSGGEETQYF. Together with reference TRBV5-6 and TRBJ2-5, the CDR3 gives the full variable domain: DAGVTQSPTHLIKTRGQQVTLRCSPKSGHDTVSWYQQALGQGPQFIFQYYEEEERQRGNFPDRFSGHQFPNYSSELNVNALLLGDSALYLCASSRSGGEETQYFGPGTRLLVL.

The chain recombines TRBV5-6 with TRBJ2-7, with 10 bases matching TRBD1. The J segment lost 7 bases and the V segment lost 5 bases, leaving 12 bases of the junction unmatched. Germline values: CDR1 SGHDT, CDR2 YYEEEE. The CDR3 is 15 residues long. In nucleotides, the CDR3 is TGTGCCAGCAGGGAGACAGGGGGCCCTTTTTGGGAGCAGTACTTC. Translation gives CASRETGGPFWEQYF.

This CDR3 is CASLSTGGETYEQYF. Here the CDR3 DNA reads TGTGCCAGCCTATCTACAGGGGGCGAAACCTACGAGCAGTACTTC. The chain employs TRBV28 and TRBJ2-7; 9 nucleotides match TRBD1. Germline V lookup: CDR1 MDHEN, CDR2 SYDVKM. V gave up 8 bases and J gave up 2 bases; unmatched junction bases: 10. This CDR3 has 15 amino acids.

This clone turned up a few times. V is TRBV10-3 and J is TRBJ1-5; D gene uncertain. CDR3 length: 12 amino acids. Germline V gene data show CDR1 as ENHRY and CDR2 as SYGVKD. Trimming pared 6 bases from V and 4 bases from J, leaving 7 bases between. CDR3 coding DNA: TGTGCCATCAGCCCGACTAATCAGCCCCAGCATTTT. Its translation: CAISPTNQPQHF.

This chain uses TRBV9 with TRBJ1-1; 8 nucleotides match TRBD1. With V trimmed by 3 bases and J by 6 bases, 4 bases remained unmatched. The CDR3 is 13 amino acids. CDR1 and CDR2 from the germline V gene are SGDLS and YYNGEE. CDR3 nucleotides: TGTGCCAGCAGCGCTGGACAGGGCGCTGAAGCTTTCTTT. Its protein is CASSAGQGAEAFF. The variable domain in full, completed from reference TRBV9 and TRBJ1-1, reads DSGVTQTPKHLITATGQRVTLRCSPRSGDLSVYWYQQSLDQGLQFLIQYYNGEERAKGNILERFSAQQFPDLHSELNLSSLELGDSALYFCASSAGQGAEAFFGQGTRLTVV.

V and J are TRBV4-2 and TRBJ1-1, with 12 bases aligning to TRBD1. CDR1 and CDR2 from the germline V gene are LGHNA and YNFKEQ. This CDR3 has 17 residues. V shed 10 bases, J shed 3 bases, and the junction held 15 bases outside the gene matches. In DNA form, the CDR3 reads TGTGCCACTCGAGGGGGACAGGGGGCGATTTGGCACACTGAAGCTTTCTTT. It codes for CATRGGQGAIWHTEAFF.

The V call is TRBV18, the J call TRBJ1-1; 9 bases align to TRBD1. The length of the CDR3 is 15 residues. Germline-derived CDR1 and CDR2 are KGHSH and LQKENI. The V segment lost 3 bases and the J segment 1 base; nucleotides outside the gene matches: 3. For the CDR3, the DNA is TGTGCCAGCTCACCCCCGGGACAGGGGAACACTGAAGCTTTCTTT. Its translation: CASSPPGQGNTEAFF. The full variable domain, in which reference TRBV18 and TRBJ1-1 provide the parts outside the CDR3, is NAGVMQNPRHLVRRRGQEARLRCSPMKGHSHVYWYRQLPEEGLKFMVYLQKENIIDESGMPKERFSAEFPKEGPSILRIQQVVRGDSAAYFCASSPPGQGNTEAFFGQGTRLTVV.

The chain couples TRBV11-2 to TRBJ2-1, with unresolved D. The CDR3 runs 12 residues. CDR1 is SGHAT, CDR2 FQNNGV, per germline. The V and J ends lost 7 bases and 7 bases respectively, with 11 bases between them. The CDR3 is CASTISGNEQFF. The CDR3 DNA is TGTGCCAGCACCATATCAGGAAATGAGCAGTTCTTC. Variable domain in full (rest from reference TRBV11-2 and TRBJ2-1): EAGVAQSPRYKIIEKRQSVAFWCNPISGHATLYWYQQILGQGPKLLIQFQNNGVVDDSQLPKDRFSAERLKGVDSTLKIQPAKLEDSAVYLCASTISGNEQFFGPGTRLTVL.